Presented here are 16 T cell receptor beta chains from one specimen sequenced in a study of T-cell reconstitution after alpha-beta-depleted transplantation in children. Molecular barcoding with unique molecular identifiers was used for the TCRbeta library. TCRdb used MiXCR to reprocess the PCR reads, holding one entry per CDR3 protein. The sample consists of about 600,000 distinct CDR3 sequences, 23% of them appearing once. The specimen was PBMCs, mostly from graft donor cells, collected 360 days after TCRalphabeta/CD19-depleted stem cell transplant. The receptor source for this set is a boy in the first two years of life who had a stem cell transplant for acute myeloid leukemia, so the T cells may come from the graft donor.

This clonotype was detected a few times. CDR3: CASSPAGGRQETQYF. CDR3 DNA: TGTGCCAGCAGTCCAGCGGGGGGGCGACAAGAGACCCAGTACTTC. This chain uses TRBV7-2 with TRBJ2-5; 10 bases align to TRBD2. V lost 6 bases to trimming and J lost 2 bases; unmatched junction nucleotides: 6. Per the germline V gene, CDR1 is SGHTA and CDR2 is FQGNSA. The CDR3 contains 15 residues.

This clonotype appeared a few times. The rearrangement links TRBV12-3 or TRBV12-4 to TRBJ1-2, with TRBD1 identical over 11 bases. The CDR3 extends over 14 amino acids. Unmatched junction bases numbered 3, after V lost 6 bases and J lost 3 bases. CDR3 bases: TGTGCCAGCAGCGGACAGGGGGCCTACTATGGCTACACCTTC. Residues: CASSGQGAYYGYTF.

This clonotype showed up just a few times. This chain connects TRBV20-1 to TRBJ2-1; D is unresolved. The CDR3 covers 14 residues. Germline V lookup: CDR1 DFQATT, CDR2 SNEGSKA (reference sequence). Trimming cost V 3 bases and J 0 bases, with 9 bases left between them. Written as DNA, the CDR3 is TGCAGTGCTAGTGTCGGAGTCTCCTACAATGAGCAGTTCTTC. This sequence encodes CSASVGVSYNEQFF.

In its sample, this clonotype was seen a few times. The chain joins TRBV28 to TRBJ2-5; D tentatively fits TRBD1 or TRBD2 (5 bases each). The CDR3 runs to 15 residues. Per the germline V gene, CDR1 is MDHEN and CDR2 is SYDVKM. V lost 5 bases, J lost 5 bases, and 18 bases lay in between. The CDR3 DNA reads TGTGCCAGCAGTCCTGGGGGTGGCTATCGGGAGACCCAGTACTTC. It encodes CASSPGGGYRETQYF.

This clonotype was observed at least ten times. This rearrangement joins TRBV4-1 to TRBJ1-5; no firm D call. The CDR3 runs to 15 residues. The V end was cut by 4 bases, the J end by 1 base, with 11 bases between. Germline lookup yields CDR1 MGHRA and CDR2 YSYEKL. The CDR3 region is CASSLAAISNQPQHF. As DNA, the CDR3 is TGCGCCAGCAGCCTGGCAGCAATAAGCAATCAGCCCCAGCATTTT.

This clonotype was observed many times. The gene calls are TRBV20-1 and TRBJ2-7; D not resolved. Trimming removed 3 bases at V and 1 base at J, with 7 bases between. Per germline, CDR1 DFQATT and CDR2 SNEGSKA (reference sequence). The CDR3 has 12 residues. The CDR3 protein is CSASRLSYEQYF. For the CDR3, the DNA is TGCAGTGCTAGTCGACTGTCCTACGAGCAGTACTTC.

This clonotype has more than one count but fewer than ten. The gene calls are TRBV27 and TRBJ1-5, with 8 nucleotides matching TRBD1. The germline CDR1 and CDR2 sequences are MNHEY and SMNVEV (reference sequence). The V and J ends lost 3 bases and 5 bases, in that order; junction bases with no gene match: 6. The CDR3 covers 15 residues. DNA for the CDR3: TGTGCCAGCAGTTTGGGCAGGGGGCCATATCAGCCCCAGCATTTT. Amino acid sequence: CASSLGRGPYQPQHF.

This clonotype was recorded at least ten times. The genes are TRBV2 and TRBJ2-1; 13 nucleotides line up with TRBD2. The CDR3 has 17 amino acids. CDR1 SNHLY and CDR2 FYNNEI come from the germline V gene. Trimming at V came to 7 bases and at J to 2 bases, leaving 8 bases not matched to a gene. The CDR3 region is CASTGTSGATTYNEQFF. The CDR3 DNA reads TGTGCCAGCACCGGGACTAGCGGGGCTACTACCTACAATGAGCAGTTCTTC. Variable domain in full (rest from reference TRBV2 and TRBJ2-1): EPEVTQTPSHQVTQMGQEVILRCVPISNHLYFYWYRQILGQKVEFLVSFYNNEISEKSEIFDDQFSVERPDGSNFTLKIRSTKLEDSAMYFCASTGTSGATTYNEQFFGPGTRLTVL.

The rearrangement uses TRBV6-5 and TRBJ2-1, with 7 positions matching TRBD2. Germline-derived CDR1 and CDR2 are MNHEY and SVGAGI. The CDR3 loop spans 14 amino acids. With 5 bases clipped from V and 1 base from J, the junction kept 2 bases outside the gene matches. The CDR3 DNA sequence: TGTGCCAGCAGTAACGGGGGGTCCTACAATGAGCAGTTCTTC. Translation: CASSNGGSYNEQFF.

The V call is TRBV27, the J call TRBJ1-1, with D perhaps TRBD1 (6 bases). The CDR3 has 15 residues. V dropped 6 bases and J dropped 0 bases, with 14 bases sitting between them. The germline V gene has CDR1 MNHEY and CDR2 SMNVEV (reference sequence). CDR3 in amino acids: CASSALGDMNTEAFF. CDR3 nucleotide sequence: TGTGCCAGCAGCGCCCTGGGGGACATGAACACTGAAGCTTTCTTT.

The chain carries TRBV12-3 or TRBV12-4 and TRBJ2-7; tentatively, D is TRBD2 (7 bases). With 3 bases removed from V and 5 bases from J, the gap between germline ends came to 14 bases. This CDR3 comprises 14 residues. CDR3 amino acids: CASSLGRGAHEQYV. In DNA, the CDR3 is TGTGCCAGCAGTTTGGGACGGGGGGCTCACGAGCAGTACGTC.

This clonotype was seen more than once but under ten times. The chain couples TRBV20-1 to TRBJ2-5; the match to TRBD1 covers 7 bases. CDR3 length: 14 amino acids. The junction had 5 bases not matched to a gene; V was cut back by 3 bases and J by 1 base. Germline CDR1 is DFQATT and CDR2 is SNEGSKA (reference sequence). CDR3 region: CSARRQGFQETQYF. CDR3 nucleotides: TGCAGTGCTAGGAGACAGGGTTTCCAAGAGACCCAGTACTTC.

This clonotype is a singleton in its sample. This chain uses TRBV6-1 with TRBJ2-1; either TRBD1 or TRBD2 may fit D (5 bases each). V was pared by 7 bases and J by 0 bases, with 13 bases between. The germline CDR1 and CDR2 sequences are MNHNS and SASEGT. The CDR3 is made up of 15 amino acids. CDR3 DNA: TGTGCCAGCAAACGGGGCCTCCGCTCCTACAATGAGCAGTTCTTC. This gives the protein CASKRGLRSYNEQFF.

This clonotype was seen only a few times. The chain employs TRBV25-1 and TRBJ2-3; possible D gene TRBD1, 5 bases. The CDR3 is 15 residues long. V was trimmed by 6 bases and J by 6 bases, leaving 19 bases between them. Germline values: CDR1 MGHDK, CDR2 SYGVNS. CDR3 sequence reads: CASSPERGLRDTQYF. The CDR3 coding sequence is TGTGCCAGCAGCCCGGAAAGGGGCCTCAGGGATACGCAGTATTTT.

The rearrangement uses TRBV4-1 and TRBJ2-3; TRBD2 is a possible D gene (6 bases). The ends were cut back, 0 bases at V and 1 base at J, with 14 bases in the middle. The CDR3 covers 17 residues. Germline assignment: CDR1 MGHRA and CDR2 YSYEKL. The DNA for the CDR3 is TGCGCCAGCAGCCAAGATGGGATCCAGCGGGGCACAGATACGCAGTATTTT. Its protein product is CASSQDGIQRGTDTQYF.

The rearrangement uses TRBV28 and TRBJ2-7, with 10 bases aligning to TRBD1. The CDR3 has 15 residues. Germline V gives CDR1 MDHEN, CDR2 SYDVKM. The J segment lost 6 bases and the V segment lost 5 bases, leaving 10 bases of the junction unmatched. The CDR3 DNA reads as TGTGCCAGCAGTGACGGGTCGGACAGGGGGTCCGAGCAGTACTTC. It specifies CASSDGSDRGSEQYF. Full variable domain (rest looked up from reference TRBV28 and TRBJ2-7): DVKVTQSSRYLVKRTGEKVFLECVQDMDHENMFWYRQDPGLGLRLIYFSYDVKMKEKGDIPEGYSVSREKKERFSLILESASTNQTSMYLCASSDGSDRGSEQYFGPGTRLTVT.